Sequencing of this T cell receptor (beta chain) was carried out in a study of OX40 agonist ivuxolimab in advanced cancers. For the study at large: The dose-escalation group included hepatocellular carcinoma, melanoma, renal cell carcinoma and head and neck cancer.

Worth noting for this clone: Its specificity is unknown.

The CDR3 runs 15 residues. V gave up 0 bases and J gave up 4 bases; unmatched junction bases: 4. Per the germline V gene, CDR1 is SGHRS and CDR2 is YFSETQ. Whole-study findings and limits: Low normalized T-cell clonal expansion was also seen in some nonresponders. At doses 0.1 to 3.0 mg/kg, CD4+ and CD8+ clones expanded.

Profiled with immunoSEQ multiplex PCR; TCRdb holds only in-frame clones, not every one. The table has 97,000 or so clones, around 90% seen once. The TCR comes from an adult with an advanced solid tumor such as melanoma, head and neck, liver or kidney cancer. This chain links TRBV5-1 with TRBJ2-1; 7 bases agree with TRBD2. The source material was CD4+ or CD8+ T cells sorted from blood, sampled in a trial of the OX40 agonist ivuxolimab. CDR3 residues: CASSLAASGYNEQFF. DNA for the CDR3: TGCGCCAGCAGCTTGGCGGCTAGCGGATACAATGAGCAGTTCTTC.